This record concerns one T cell receptor beta chain sequence. Symptom resolution, clearance, or two negative PCRs marked donors in Cohort 3 as recovered. The sample comes from a study of blood T cell repertoires in COVID-19. V lost 4 bases and J 2 bases, leaving 13 bases between the germline ends. The V gene's germline CDR1 is SGDLS and CDR2 YYNGEE. The CDR3 has 15 amino acids. Produced via immunoSEQ multiplex PCR; TCRdb's table is partial and in-frame only. The sample carries under 250,000 clones, more than 75% recorded once. The receptor was derived from a man aged 35 to 55 who had recovered from COVID-19. The sample consisted of PBMCs or T cells enriched from blood (not recorded which). This chain connects TRBV9 to TRBJ2-1; tentatively, D is TRBD1 (6 bases). DNA of the CDR3: TGTGCCAGCAGCCTAGGACAGATACCCTACAATGAGCAGTTCTTC. Translated: CASSLGQIPYNEQFF.